The 29 T cell receptor beta chains presented below share a single source sample, sequenced in a study of neurological immune-mediated disorders. TCRdb used MiXCR to reprocess the 5' RACE reads, holding one entry per CDR3 protein. There are around 30,000 distinct CDR3 sequences in the sample; 2.5% occur only once, and roughly 2.5% lies in the top ten. Source material: PBMCs. The receptors were sampled from a woman aged 45 to 65 with multiple sclerosis.

This clonotype was detected ten times or more. This sequence joins TRBV7-2 and TRBJ2-1; D call uncertain. The CDR3 has 13 amino acids. Per the germline V gene, CDR1 is SGHTA and CDR2 is FQGNSA. Trimming shortened V by 2 bases and J by 3 bases, and 5 bases separated the two germline ends. CDR3 residues: CASSLTNYNEQFF. The DNA for the CDR3 is TGTGCCAGCAGCTTAACAAACTACAATGAGCAGTTCTTC. The full variable domain, completed using reference TRBV7-2 and TRBJ2-1, is GAGVSQSPSNKVTEKGKDVELRCDPISGHTALYWYRQSLGQGLEFLIYFQGNSAPDKSGLPSDRFSAERTGGSVSTLTIQRTQQEDSAVYLCASSLTNYNEQFFGPGTRLTVL.

In its sample, this clonotype was seen many times. The chain joins TRBV11-2 to TRBJ2-7, with no clear D. Trimming left V 11 bases short and J 7 bases short, with 15 bases between. The V gene's germline CDR1 is SGHAT and CDR2 FQNNGV. The CDR3 loop spans 11 amino acids. CDR3 nucleotides: TGTGCCGCCTTCGACCCGTATGAGCAGTACTTC. Amino acid sequence: CAAFDPYEQYF.

This clonotype was observed many times. The chain employs TRBV7-3 and TRBJ2-3; D possibly corresponds to TRBD2 (6 bases). The CDR3 extends over 15 amino acids. V was shortened by 3 bases and J by 4 bases, with 14 bases between the two germline ends. The germline V gene encodes CDR1 SGHTA and CDR2 FQGTGA. In nucleotides, the CDR3 is TGTGCCAGCAGCTTGACGGGAGTCTCACCAGATACGCAGTATTTT. As protein: CASSLTGVSPDTQYF.

This clonotype was seen many times. The chain employs TRBV2 and TRBJ2-3, with 7 nucleotides matching TRBD2. Germline trimming cut 2 bases from V and 1 base from J; bases unmatched to any gene: 12. The CDR3 runs to 18 residues. Germline CDR1 SNHLY, CDR2 FYNNEI. The CDR3 DNA is TGTGCCAGCAGTGAATGGATCTCAGGCGGGAGAGGCACAGATACGCAGTATTTT. This translates into CASSEWISGGRGTDTQYF.

This clonotype appeared many times. V is TRBV20-1 and J is TRBJ1-5, with a weak D call TRBD1 (5 bases). V dropped 0 bases and J dropped 4 bases, with 16 bases sitting between them. The CDR3 runs 16 residues. Germline assignment: CDR1 DFQATT and CDR2 SNEGSKA (reference sequence). The CDR3 coding sequence is TGCAGTGCTAGAGAACCGAGCAGGGCTGAAAATCAGCCCCAGCATTTT. Protein product: CSAREPSRAENQPQHF.

This clonotype has ten or more counts. This sequence joins TRBV20-1 and TRBJ1-5, with TRBD1 identical over 7 bases. The CDR3 loop spans 13 amino acids. Germline loops: CDR1 DFQATT, CDR2 SNEGSKA (reference sequence). Germline trimming cut 7 bases from V and 3 bases from J; bases unmatched to any gene: 6. CDR3 DNA: TGCAGTGTGGGGAGGGGGCCCAATCAGCCCCAGCATTTT. Its protein product is CSVGRGPNQPQHF.

This clonotype was observed at least ten times. The chain links TRBV4-1 to TRBJ2-7; D may correspond to TRBD1 or TRBD2 (5 bases each). From germline, CDR1 is MGHRA and CDR2 YSYEKL. V was clipped by 3 bases and J by 3 bases, with 15 bases between them. The CDR3 covers 15 residues. The CDR3 DNA reads as TGCGCCAGCAGCCACCTCGGGACCTCGGGCTACGAGCAGTACTTC. Its protein is CASSHLGTSGYEQYF.

This clonotype occurred a few times. The genes are TRBV11-2 and TRBJ2-2; D uncertain. Trimming stripped 0 bases from V and 0 bases from J, with 5 bases between. Per germline, CDR1 SGHAT and CDR2 FQNNGV. The CDR3 is 15 amino acids. As DNA, the CDR3 is TGTGCCAGCAGCTTAGATTGGACGAACACCGGGGAGCTGTTTTTT. Protein product: CASSLDWTNTGELFF.

Only a few counts were recorded for this clonotype. The rearrangement uses TRBV9 and TRBJ2-5; no definite D call. Trimming stripped 0 bases from V and 2 bases from J, with 5 bases between. This CDR3 contains 13 residues. The germline gives CDR1 SGDLS, CDR2 YYNGEE. This CDR3 reads CASSVGDQETQYF. The DNA for the CDR3 is TGTGCCAGCAGCGTAGGGGATCAAGAGACCCAGTACTTC.

There are many counts of this clonotype. The J gene is TRBJ1-2, the V gene TRBV20-1, with 7 bases that match TRBD1. The V and J ends lost 5 bases and 1 base, in that order; junction bases with no gene match: 4. This CDR3 contains 13 residues. Germline V gene sequence: CDR1 DFQATT, CDR2 SNEGSKA (reference sequence). The DNA for the CDR3 is TGCAGTGCTTGGGACAGATTTAACTATGGCTACACCTTC. Translated, it gives CSAWDRFNYGYTF.

In its sample, this clonotype was seen many times. The chain links TRBV20-1 to TRBJ1-5; D perhaps matches TRBD1 (6 bases). Germline V gene lookup returns CDR1 DFQATT and CDR2 SNEGSKA (reference sequence). CDR3 length: 14 amino acids. V lost 0 bases, J lost 7 bases, and 13 bases lay in between. The CDR3 loop is CSARDGGAGQPQHF. CDR3 bases: TGCAGTGCTAGAGATGGGGGGGCAGGGCAGCCCCAGCATTTT.

There are many counts of this clonotype. The chain links TRBV5-1 to TRBJ2-7; TRBD2 aligns across 11 bases. Per the germline V gene, CDR1 is SGHRS and CDR2 is YFSETQ. After removal of 6 bases from V and 3 bases from J, the junction contained 5 bases not matched to a gene. The CDR3 spans 14 residues. The DNA of the CDR3 is TGCGCCAGCACCCCCGGGACTAGCGGCTACGAGCAGTACTTC. Amino acid sequence: CASTPGTSGYEQYF.

This clonotype was seen at least ten times. V usage is TRBV20-1 and J usage is TRBJ2-5; weak D call: TRBD1 (6 bases). Between the trimmed V and J ends, which lost 0 bases and 2 bases, there was a span of 10 bases. In germline, CDR1 is DFQATT, CDR2 SNEGSKA (reference sequence). This CDR3 spans 14 amino acids. The CDR3 here is CSARDGTGQETQYF. CDR3 DNA: TGCAGTGCTAGAGATGGAACAGGGCAAGAGACCCAGTACTTC.

This clonotype was seen repeatedly, ten times or more. This chain links TRBV9 with TRBJ1-1; D is possibly TRBD1 (5 bases). The CDR3 is 13 residues long. The V gene's germline CDR1 is SGDLS and CDR2 YYNGEE. The V and J ends lost 4 bases and 4 bases respectively, with 11 bases between them. The CDR3 region is CASSYRWGTEAFF. The CDR3 nucleotides are TGTGCCAGCAGCTACAGGTGGGGCACTGAAGCTTTCTTT.

This clonotype counts as medium-sized. The V and J genes are TRBV20-1 and TRBJ2-3, with 7 bases identical to TRBD2. Trimming cost V 3 bases and J 0 bases; bases outside gene matches: 6. Germline V CDR1 and CDR2: DFQATT, SNEGSKA (reference sequence). The CDR3 consists of 15 residues. CDR3 protein: CSARGTTTSTDTQYF. CDR3 nucleotides: TGCAGTGCTAGGGGGACTACCACTAGCACAGATACGCAGTATTTT.

This clonotype was seen many times. V is TRBV5-5 and J is TRBJ1-1; D is uncertain. The CDR3 covers 15 residues. Deletions cut 0 bases from V and 1 base from J, with 10 bases between. The germline gives CDR1 SGHKS, CDR2 YYEKEE (reference sequence). The CDR3 DNA is TGTGCCAGCAGCTTGGGTCCAACGGGGAACACTGAAGCTTTCTTT. It yields the protein CASSLGPTGNTEAFF.

Turning to this clonotype: The conserved phenylalanine or tryptophan normally closing the CDR3 is absent here, so this likely arose from a read error. The chain joins TRBV12-3 or TRBV12-4 to TRBJ2-7, with 8 bases that match TRBD2. After removal of 5 bases from V and 5 bases from J, the junction contained 8 bases not matched to a gene. The CDR3 covers 14 residues. The CDR3 loop is CASSPGLDRHEQYI. In DNA form, the CDR3 reads TGTGCCAGCAGTCCGGGACTAGATAGGCACGAGCAGTACATC.

This clonotype was seen repeatedly, ten times or more. This chain uses TRBV2 with TRBJ2-3; D unresolved. CDR1 is SNHLY, CDR2 FYNNEI, per germline. Between the trimmed V and J ends, which lost 7 bases and 6 bases, there was a span of 11 bases. There are 12 residues in the CDR3. The CDR3 sequence: CASTREGDTQYF. CDR3 bases: TGTGCCAGCACAAGGGAAGGGGATACGCAGTATTTT.

In its sample, this clonotype was seen many times. V is TRBV11-2 and J is TRBJ2-5; 8 nucleotides align to TRBD1. Germline V gives CDR1 SGHAT, CDR2 FQNNGV. V lost 3 bases to trimming and J lost 8 bases; unmatched junction nucleotides: 11. The CDR3 covers 15 residues. In nucleotides, the CDR3 is TGTGCCAGCAGCTTCGAGGGTGGACAGGGTATTACCCAGTACTTC. This translates into CASSFEGGQGITQYF.

This clonotype was seen repeatedly, ten times or more. The chain uses TRBV5-1 and TRBJ2-7, with D perhaps TRBD2 (6 bases). The CDR3 length is 14 residues. Trimming took off 5 bases at V and 2 bases at J, with 14 bases between the two ends. CDR1 is SGHRS and CDR2 is YFSETQ in the germline V gene. The DNA of the CDR3 is TGCGCCAGCAGATCCGGGACTGGCCCCTACGAGCAGTACTTC. This sequence encodes CASRSGTGPYEQYF.

This clonotype showed up many times. The chain couples TRBV12-3 or TRBV12-4 to TRBJ2-1; D unresolved. The CDR3 spans 13 residues. Trimming stripped 8 bases from V and 2 bases from J, with 10 bases between. In DNA, the CDR3 is TGTGCCAGCGTTCTAATTCCCTACAATGAGCAGTTCTTC. It encodes CASVLIPYNEQFF.

This clonotype has a count of ten or more. V usage is TRBV12-3 or TRBV12-4 and J usage is TRBJ2-2, with D unresolved. V was pared by 7 bases and J by 8 bases, with 14 bases between. This CDR3 has 13 amino acids. CDR3 protein: CASIPRSLGELFF. In nucleotides, the CDR3 is TGTGCCAGCATTCCTCGCAGCCTGGGGGAGCTGTTTTTT.

By share of the sample, this clonotype is medium-sized. The chain couples TRBV5-1 to TRBJ2-3; TRBD2 agrees at 8 bases. CDR1 is SGHRS, CDR2 YFSETQ, per germline. The CDR3 is 13 residues long. Losses at the gene ends were 6 bases for V and 4 bases for J; bases not matched to a gene: 4. The CDR3 DNA reads as TGCGCCAGCAAGCGGGAGATCGCAGATACGCAGTATTTT. Translating gives CASKREIADTQYF.

This clonotype was observed a few times. Germline is not matched at one junction end, which may reflect a read error. The V call is TRBV20-1, the J call TRBJ1-5; 10 nucleotides match TRBD1. This CDR3 contains 13 residues. The V gene's germline CDR1 is DFQATT and CDR2 SNEGSKA (reference sequence). This chain's CDR3 is CSAIGTGDQPQNF. As DNA, the CDR3 is TGCAGTGCTATAGGGACAGGGGATCAGCCCCAGAATTTT.

This clonotype occurred many times. This chain uses TRBV6-5 with TRBJ1-1; D is uncertain. The ends were cut back, 6 bases at V and 7 bases at J, with 15 bases in the middle. The CDR3 length is 13 residues. The germline CDR1 and CDR2 sequences are MNHEY and SVGAGI. CDR3 protein: CASSPLLSGEAFF. CDR3 DNA sequence: TGTGCCAGCAGCCCACTTTTGTCGGGTGAAGCTTTCTTT.

This clonotype has a count of ten or more. The chain joins TRBV12-3 or TRBV12-4 to TRBJ2-3, with TRBD2 matching over 12 bases. This CDR3 spans 15 amino acids. With V trimmed by 6 bases and J by 2 bases, 3 bases remained unmatched. The CDR3 loop is CASRLAGGLTDTQYF. As DNA, the CDR3 is TGTGCCAGCAGACTAGCGGGGGGCCTCACAGATACGCAGTATTTT.

This clonotype was detected many times. The chain links TRBV7-2 to TRBJ2-7, with 13 bases that match TRBD2. The trim removed 7 bases at V and 3 bases at J, leaving 6 bases unmatched. The CDR3 sequence is 15 residues long. Germline lookup yields CDR1 SGHTA and CDR2 FQGNSA. For the CDR3, the DNA is TGTGCCAGCATCGTAGGGACTAGCGGGGACTACGAGCAGTACTTC. It codes for CASIVGTSGDYEQYF.

This clonotype was seen ten or more times. This chain joins TRBV6-2 or TRBV6-3 and TRBJ2-1; the D gene could be TRBD1 or TRBD2 (7 bases each). The length of the CDR3 is 15 residues. Germline values: CDR1 MNHEY, CDR2 SVGEGT. V gave up 5 bases and J gave up 6 bases, with 17 bases separating them. CDR3 coding DNA: TGTGCCAGCAGTGGGAGGGGGCTCGGATCCAATGAGCAGTTCTTC. It specifies CASSGRGLGSNEQFF.

The sample holds many counts of this clonotype. The rearrangement joins TRBV20-1 to TRBJ2-1, with D maybe TRBD2 (6 bases). The V end was cut by 8 bases, the J end by 4 bases, with 15 bases between. CDR3 length: 13 residues. Germline values: CDR1 DFQATT, CDR2 SNEGSKA (reference sequence). As DNA, the CDR3 is TGCAGTACAAGAGGACTATCATACAATGAGCAGTTCTTC. This codes for CSTRGLSYNEQFF.